This T cell receptor beta chain was retrieved from a study of blood T cell repertoires in COVID-19. Study-level background: Sample material is recorded as cDNA or gDNA derived from T cells, B-cell-depleted T cells, or PBMCs.

The ends were cut back, 5 bases at V and 4 bases at J, with 17 bases in the middle. The CDR3 runs to 15 residues. The germline V gene has CDR1 MDHEN and CDR2 SYDVKM. The method was immunoSEQ multiplex PCR; TCRdb's version includes in-frame clones alone and lacks a portion of them. Found here are 60,000 to 85,000 clones, roughly three quarters of them singletons; the top ten hold under 25%. The rearrangement links TRBV28 to TRBJ1-2, with D possibly TRBD1 on 6 matching bases. Sequenced sample: peripheral blood. This sequence originates from a man aged 65 to 85 with acute or convalescent COVID-19. The DNA of the CDR3 is TGTGCCAGCAGTCCTGGTGGGGGCGCTGTCTATGGCTACACCTTC. Protein product: CASSPGGGAVYGYTF.